The 22 T cell receptor beta chains given below trace back to one sample, sequenced in a study of cytomegalovirus exposure and HLA in healthy donors (TCRdb year 2017). The library was prepared using the immunoSEQ multiplex PCR assay. The multiplex PCR relied on a mix of 60 forward primers for TCR Vbeta segments and 13 reverse primers for TCR Jbeta segments. The immuneACCESS repertoire file appears here via TCRdb, limited to in-frame rearrangements. These files lack a portion of the clones; in checked studies, under half of the deficit traces to unresolved V genes, and the cause of the others is not known. This sample's listing comprises roughly 200,000 clones. 1.1% of the sample is in the top ten clones. The specimen was PBMCs. The receptors were sampled from a girl aged 2 to 10 in good health and CMV-seropositive.

V is TRBV30 and J is TRBJ2-7, with D perhaps TRBD1 (6 bases). Trimming shortened V by 8 bases and J by 4 bases, and 15 bases separated the two germline ends. CDR3 length: 12 residues. CDR1 GTSNPN and CDR2 SVGIG come from the germline V gene (reference sequence). CDR3 protein: CASETGTYEQYF. The CDR3 DNA reads TGTGCCAGCGAAACAGGGACGTACGAGCAGTACTTC.

This chain links TRBV6-5 with TRBJ1-1, with no clear D. Germline CDR1 is MNHEY and CDR2 is SVGAGI. CDR3 length equals 14 residues. Trimming removed 0 bases from V and 0 bases from J, with 5 bases in between. The CDR3 loop reads CASSYSAVNTEAFF. CDR3 sequence (DNA): TGTGCCAGCAGTTACTCGGCCGTGAACACTGAAGCTTTCTTT.

V gene TRBV5-1 combines with J gene TRBJ2-7; 10 positions match TRBD1. CDR3 length: 13 residues. CDR1 is SGHRS, CDR2 YFSETQ, per germline. Trimming cost V 5 bases and J 5 bases; bases outside gene matches: 4. CDR3 bases: TGCGCCAGCAGAGGGACAGGGGTCGACGAGCAGTACTTC. It encodes CASRGTGVDEQYF.

This rearrangement joins TRBV5-8 to TRBJ2-3; D remains unclear. The length of the CDR3 is 13 residues. The V end was cut by 3 bases, the J end by 2 bases, with 7 bases between. The germline V gene has CDR1 SGHTS and CDR2 YDEGEE. For the CDR3, the DNA is TGTGCCAGCAGCTACGCTAACACAGATACGCAGTATTTT. Translating it yields CASSYANTDTQYF.

The chain has TRBV27 and TRBJ2-1, with 13 positions matching TRBD2. After removal of 8 bases from V and 7 bases from J, the junction contained 2 bases not matched to a gene. This CDR3 has 13 residues. Germline V gene lookup returns CDR1 MNHEY and CDR2 SMNVEV (reference sequence). The CDR3 nucleotides are TGTGCCAGCGGACTAGCGGGAGTAAATGAGCAGTTCTTC. It translates to CASGLAGVNEQFF.

The V gene is TRBV7-6, the J gene TRBJ2-7; 9 bases match TRBD1. The length of the CDR3 is 16 residues. The trim removed 4 bases at V and 6 bases at J, leaving 13 bases unmatched. CDR1 is SGHVS, CDR2 FNYEAQ, per germline. The CDR3 protein is CASSSTQGAFGLEQYF. As DNA, the CDR3 is TGTGCCAGCAGCTCGACACAGGGGGCTTTTGGGCTCGAGCAGTACTTC.

The chain links TRBV11-2 to TRBJ2-5; D is unclear. Germline-derived CDR1 and CDR2 are SGHAT and FQNNGV. The germline V and J ends were trimmed by 1 base and 5 bases, with 8 bases remaining between them. This CDR3 spans 13 amino acids. CDR3 residues: CASSLAQRETQYF. DNA for the CDR3: TGTGCCAGCAGCTTAGCTCAACGGGAGACCCAGTACTTC.

This chain joins TRBV6-1 and TRBJ2-5; perhaps TRBD1 as D (6 bases). The end of the DNA fits TRBJ2-7 better, so the J call may be wrong. The CDR3 length is 13 residues. The germline CDR1 and CDR2 sequences are MNHNS and SASEGT. DNA of the CDR3: TGTGCCAGCCGAACGGGACAAAGCTACGAGCAGTACTTC. It specifies CASRTGQSYEQYF.

The genes are TRBV28 and TRBJ1-2; unclear D gene. In germline, CDR1 is MDHEN, CDR2 SYDVKM. CDR3 length equals 10 residues. Here the CDR3 reads CAIGEDGYTF. For the CDR3, the DNA is TGTGCGATTGGAGAGGATGGCTACACCTTC.

V and J are TRBV6-1 and TRBJ2-3, with TRBD2 matching 12 bases. Per the germline V gene, CDR1 is MNHNS and CDR2 is SASEGT. This CDR3 is built from 20 residues. V shed 2 bases, J shed 1 base, and the junction held 13 bases outside the gene matches. The CDR3 bases are TGTGCCAGCAGTGAACGGGCCGGACTAGCGGGAACAGCTGGCACAGATACGCAGTATTTT. It yields the protein CASSERAGLAGTAGTDTQYF.

The gene calls are TRBV6-1 and TRBJ2-2; TRBD1 agrees at 10 bases. V was pared by 7 bases and J by 7 bases, with 9 bases of the junction left unmatched. Germline CDR1 MNHNS, CDR2 SASEGT. The CDR3 extends over 15 amino acids. CDR3 protein: CASKGQGPFGGELFF. Here the CDR3 DNA reads TGTGCCAGCAAGGGACAGGGGCCCTTTGGCGGGGAGCTGTTTTTT.

This chain links TRBV6-1 with TRBJ2-7, with 10 bases lining up with TRBD2. The V gene end was trimmed by 6 bases and the J gene end by 4 bases; junction bases not matched to a gene: 9. Looked up from germline, CDR1 is MNHNS and CDR2 is SASEGT. This CDR3 region has 15 residues. Here the CDR3 reads CASSAGSSGRYEQYF. CDR3 nucleotide sequence: TGTGCCAGCAGCGCCGGTTCTAGCGGGAGATACGAGCAGTACTTC.

The genes are TRBV27 and TRBJ2-1, with a weak D call TRBD2 (5 bases). Germline V gives CDR1 MNHEY, CDR2 SMNVEV (reference sequence). Trimming removed 11 bases at V and 0 bases at J, with 14 bases between. The CDR3 has 14 amino acids. CDR3: CAATGGSSYNEQFF. CDR3 sequence (DNA): TGTGCCGCGACGGGTGGGAGCTCCTACAATGAGCAGTTCTTC.

The chain has TRBV7-2 and TRBJ1-2; 7 positions agree with TRBD1. The V and J ends lost 5 bases and 7 bases, in that order; junction bases with no gene match: 13. The CDR3 is 15 residues long. Germline V CDR1 and CDR2: SGHTA, FQGNSA. The CDR3 nucleotides are TGTGCCAGCAGCCCCCGACAGGGAACACCCCGTGGCTACACCTTC. Its translation is CASSPRQGTPRGYTF.

The V call is TRBV2, the J call TRBJ1-4; 8 nucleotides agree with TRBD1. Germline V gives CDR1 SNHLY, CDR2 FYNNEI. Trimming at V came to 6 bases and at J to 8 bases, leaving 8 bases not matched to a gene. This CDR3 spans 14 amino acids. The CDR3: CASRLDRAVEKLFF. The CDR3 coding sequence is TGTGCCAGCAGATTGGACAGGGCGGTAGAAAAACTGTTTTTT.

The chain joins TRBV10-2 to TRBJ1-5, with 7 positions matching TRBD1. Germline lookup yields CDR1 WSHSY and CDR2 SAAADI. The CDR3 runs 16 residues. Trimming removed 4 bases from V and 1 base from J; junction bases left unmatched: 7. The CDR3 spells CASSVTGVVSNQPQHF. CDR3 bases: TGCGCCAGCAGTGTAACAGGGGTGGTGAGCAATCAGCCCCAGCATTTT.

The CDR3 reads CASSFSGLAELNRKVDTQYF. CDR3 nucleotides: TGCGCCAGCTCCTTCTCGGGACTAGCGGAGTTAAACCGGAAAGTAGATACGCAGTATTTT. This chain links TRBV5-1 with TRBJ2-3, with 11 bases fitting TRBD2. CDR3 length: 20 residues. Germline CDR1 and CDR2: SGHRS and YFSETQ. V shed 7 bases, J shed 5 bases, and the junction held 24 bases outside the gene matches.

CDR3 region: CATRSVPYNEQFF. The CDR3 bases are TGTGCCACCCGTAGCGTACCCTACAATGAGCAGTTCTTC. The J gene is TRBJ2-1, the V gene TRBV15; D perhaps matches TRBD2 (5 bases). In germline, CDR1 is LNHNV, CDR2 YYDKDF (reference sequence). The CDR3 runs 13 residues. Trimming removed 8 bases from V and 2 bases from J, with 10 bases in between.

DNA for the CDR3: TGTGCCAGCAGCTTAGGTCCTATGAGCGATGAGCAGTTCTTC. It yields the protein CASSLGPMSDEQFF. This sequence joins TRBV11-3 and TRBJ2-1; D is ambiguous. Germline V gives CDR1 SGHNT, CDR2 YENEEA. V gave up 1 base and J gave up 8 bases, with 12 bases separating them. The CDR3 consists of 14 residues.

V gene TRBV18 combines with J gene TRBJ1-1; D call uncertain. Trimming removed 6 bases at V and 1 base at J, with 6 bases between. This CDR3 comprises 12 residues. CDR1 KGHSH and CDR2 LQKENI come from the germline V gene. The CDR3 is CASSAANTEAFF. As DNA, the CDR3 is TGTGCCAGCTCCGCGGCGAACACTGAAGCTTTCTTT. Complete variable domain (other parts from reference TRBV18 and TRBJ1-1): NAGVMQNPRHLVRRRGQEARLRCSPMKGHSHVYWYRQLPEEGLKFMVYLQKENIIDESGMPKERFSAEFPKEGPSILRIQQVVRGDSAAYFCASSAANTEAFFGQGTRLTVV.

Here the CDR3 DNA reads TGTGCCAGCAGGCGACAGGGATATGCCGGCTACACCTTC. The encoded protein is CASRRQGYAGYTF. This chain links TRBV7-2 with TRBJ1-2; TRBD1 matches 7 bases. The junction had 9 bases not matched to a gene; V was cut back by 6 bases and J by 8 bases. CDR3 length: 13 residues. Germline V gene lookup returns CDR1 SGHTA and CDR2 FQGNSA.

V is TRBV7-9 and J is TRBJ2-3; tentatively, D is TRBD2 (5 bases). The CDR3 is 19 residues long. V lost 1 base, J lost 3 bases, and 23 bases lay in between. Germline-derived CDR1 and CDR2 are SEHNR and FQNEAQ (reference sequence). For the CDR3, the DNA is TGTGCCAGCAGCTTAGGAAACCCGGATGCACCTTGGAGGACAGATACGCAGTATTTT. Translated: CASSLGNPDAPWRTDTQYF.